The sequence of this T cell receptor beta chain was determined in a study of blood T cells in healthy people across ages. It was with a sample-barcoded 5' primer and a J-beta primer mix that a second PCR of about 7 to 12 cycles was run. Individual samples furnished no less than 2.5 million CDR3-containing paired-end reads apiece. One entry per CDR3 protein results from TCRdb running MiXCR on the 5' RACE reads. This table holds hundreds of thousands of distinct CDR3 sequences, about 25% found once. The V and J ends lost 3 bases and 0 bases respectively, with 6 bases between them. The CDR3 runs 14 residues. In germline, CDR1 is MDHEN, CDR2 SYDVKM. Total RNA, at least 5 micrograms per sample, was extracted from PBMCs. This same sample was also part of a study on T cells of mothers and their children. That study reports: Five or six children and their three healthy Caucasian mothers were the donors.

Sequenced sample: blood. The source is a boy aged 10-17 years in good health. The chain has TRBV28 and TRBJ1-3; the D is unclear. CDR3 in amino acids: CASSFSVSGNTIYF. DNA of the CDR3: TGTGCCAGCAGTTTTAGTGTCTCTGGAAACACCATATATTTT.